This entry is about one TCR beta chain. The junction had 6 bases not matched to a gene; V was cut back by 0 bases and J by 5 bases. The length of the CDR3 is 15 residues. The germline gives CDR1 LNHNV, CDR2 YYDKDF (reference sequence). This specimen belongs to a study of blood T cell repertoires in COVID-19. Study summary: Sites in the United States, Italy and Spain provided acute and convalescent COVID-19 samples. PBMCs, B-cell-depleted T cells, or T cells were the source of the cDNA or gDNA that made up the material.

Original data processing: Amplification with reference gene primers provided the estimates of nucleated cell counts. Generated by immunoSEQ multiplex PCR, the TCRdb table keeps only in-frame clones and is missing some. That table is the source of V, J and clone size, and D and trimming were worked out from the DNA. The sample includes 100,000 or so clones, around 81% of them seen just once. This receptor was identified in a man aged 55-75 years with acute or convalescent COVID-19. The chain is built from TRBV15 and TRBJ2-7; TRBD2 matches at 8 bases. Material for sequencing was peripheral blood. The CDR3 reads CATSRDPGGADEQYF. The CDR3 nucleotides read TGTGCCACCAGCAGAGACCCCGGGGGGGCTGACGAGCAGTACTTC.